A selection of T cell receptor beta chains follows, all from one sample in a study of T cells in Graves' hyperthyroidism and ophthalmopathy. In TCRdb, the multiplex PCR reads were re-called with MiXCR into one record per CDR3 protein. The sample contains around 580,000 distinct CDR3 sequences, over 15% of which appear only once. The sample comprised blood. These TCRs come from a woman younger than 35 with Graves' hyperthyroidism. The CDR3 runs from the conserved cysteine through the conserved F or W. A D gene is named only where the DNA matches it firmly. The size field is filled for only some rows; it gives once, few, many or a size class.

CDR3aa,CDR3nt,v_gene,abundance,j_gene,d_gene
CATSKTDSYPYNEQFF,TGTGCCACCAGTAAGACCGACTCATACCCCTACAATGAGCAGTTCTTC,TRBV24-1,many,TRBJ2-1,-
CATRGSNTEAFF,TGTGCCACCAGGGGCAGTAACACTGAAGCTTTCTTT,TRBV24-1,few,TRBJ1-1,-
CSVLNPVSNEQYF,TGCAGCGTTCTTAACCCCGTCAGCAACGAGCAGTACTTC,TRBV29-1,few,TRBJ2-7,-
CASSRSSGPENIQYF,TGTGCCAGTAGCCGGTCCTCCGGGCCGGAAAACATTCAGTACTTC,TRBV19,few,TRBJ2-4,-
CASSFLALAGASRETQYF,TGTGCCAGCAGCTTCTTAGCACTAGCGGGGGCCTCAAGAGAGACCCAGTACTTC,TRBV11-2,many,TRBJ2-5,TRBD2
CSARDATDSYEQYF,TGCAGTGCTAGAGACGCCACCGACTCCTACGAGCAGTACTTC,TRBV20-1,-,TRBJ2-7,-
CSAREPPGRNYGYTF,TGCAGTGCCCGAGAACCCCCGGGGAGGAACTATGGCTACACCTTC,TRBV20-1,-,TRBJ1-2,-
CASSSPFRLDTGNTEAFF,TGTGCCAGCAGCTCCCCCTTCCGTTTAGACACGGGGAACACTGAAGCTTTCTTT,TRBV13,few,TRBJ1-1,-
CASTKSGGLMEVNEQYF,TGTGCCAGCACCAAGAGTGGGGGGCTGATGGAAGTGAACGAGCAGTACTTC,TRBV6-5,few,TRBJ2-7,-
CATSDRNRDTQYF,TGTGCCACCAGTGACAGAAACAGAGATACGCAGTATTTT,TRBV24-1,-,TRBJ2-3,-
CSARGGSSDTQYF,TGCAGTGCTAGGGGAGGATCCTCGGATACGCAGTATTTT,TRBV20-1,many,TRBJ2-3,-
CAWSGDRSHEKLFF,TGTGCCTGGAGCGGGGACAGGAGCCACGAAAAACTGTTTTTT,TRBV30,many,TRBJ1-4,TRBD1
CASSYSWGTEAFF,TGTGCCAGCAGTTACTCGTGGGGAACTGAAGCTTTCTTT,TRBV6-5,-,TRBJ1-1,-
CASSLVGSRNQPQHF,TGCGCCAGCAGCTTGGTAGGGTCTCGCAATCAGCCCCAGCATTTT,TRBV5-1,many,TRBJ1-5,-
CASSEAGAGPESYNEQFF,TGTGCCAGCAGTGAAGCTGGGGCGGGACCCGAGTCATACAATGAGCAGTTCTTC,TRBV2,-,TRBJ2-1,-
CSVADRISGNTIYF,TGCAGCGTTGCCGACCGGATCTCTGGAAACACCATATATTTT,TRBV29-1,few,TRBJ1-3,-
CASSQGQGAAYEQYF,TGTGCCAGCAGCCAGGGACAGGGGGCTGCCTACGAGCAGTACTTC,TRBV7-9,-,TRBJ2-7,TRBD1
CASSQVAGANVLTF,TGTGCCAGCAGCCAAGTAGCCGGGGCCAACGTCCTGACTTTC,TRBV3-1,few,TRBJ2-6,-
CASSHRDSKNIQYF,TGTGCCAGCAGCCACCGGGACAGCAAAAACATTCAGTACTTC,TRBV7-9,-,TRBJ2-4,TRBD1
CASSYRDFNSPLHF,TGTGCCAGCAGCTACAGGGATTTTAATTCACCCCTCCACTTT,TRBV11-3,many,TRBJ1-6,-
CASSVGANVLTF,TGTGCCAGCAGTGTTGGGGCCAACGTCCTGACTTTC,TRBV2,many,TRBJ2-6,-
CASSLDSGYNEQFF,TGCGCCAGCAGCTTGGATAGCGGGTACAATGAGCAGTTCTTC,TRBV5-1,many,TRBJ2-1,TRBD2